This passage covers 29 T cell receptor beta chains from one sample sequenced in a study of spatial heterogeneity in lung cancer. Time point: sample taken at primary tumor resection. The authors sequenced whole RNA from tumor, nontumor lung or frozen PBMC without sorting. TCRdb used MiXCR to reprocess the 5' RACE reads, holding one entry per CDR3 protein. The table has about 21,000 distinct CDR3 sequences, 4.6% seen once. Sequences were derived from PBMCs, sampled at surgery. The source of these receptors is a male donor with early-stage non-small cell lung cancer.

Details on this clonotype: At one of its ends the junction is not consistent with the germline gene, which may arise from a read error. V gene TRBV3-1 combines with J gene TRBJ1-3; D unresolved. This CDR3 spans 15 amino acids. The germline gives CDR1 LGHDT, CDR2 YNNKEL (reference sequence). The CDR3 sequence: CASSQGWSSENTIYF. In DNA form, the CDR3 reads TGTGCCAGCAGCCAAGGGTGGAGCTCTGAAAACACCATATATTTT.

By share, this clonotype ranks as medium-sized. The CDR3 DNA sequence: TGTGCCAGCAGCTCCCGCGACTCACCCCTCCACTTT. Amino acids: CASSSRDSPLHF. The rearrangement joins TRBV7-3 to TRBJ1-6, with D hard to call. V lost 4 bases and J 10 bases, leaving 8 bases between the germline ends. The germline gives CDR1 SGHTA, CDR2 FQGTGA. This CDR3 spans 12 amino acids.

There are a few counts of this clonotype. The V and J genes are TRBV11-1 and TRBJ1-6; perhaps TRBD1 as D (5 bases). In germline, CDR1 is SGHAT, CDR2 FQDESV (reference sequence). Trimming stripped 6 bases from V and 7 bases from J, with 16 bases between. There are 15 residues in the CDR3. CDR3 nucleotides: TGTGCCAGCAGTGGATGGGGGGGTGAGAATTCACCCCTCCACTTT. It translates to CASSGWGGENSPLHF. The full variable domain, rest sourced from reference TRBV11-1 and TRBJ1-6, is EAEVAQSPRYKITEKSQAVAFWCDPISGHATLYWYRQILGQGPELLVQFQDESVVDDSQLPKDRFSAERLKGVDSTLKIQPAELGDSAMYLCASSGWGGENSPLHFGNGTRLTVT.

This clonotype was counted ten times or more. The rearrangement joins TRBV20-1 to TRBJ1-1; the match to TRBD1 covers 8 bases. Germline loops: CDR1 DFQATT, CDR2 SNEGSKA (reference sequence). The CDR3 totals 12 residues. Trimming cost V 3 bases and J 3 bases; bases outside gene matches: 0. This CDR3 reads CSARTGDTEAFF. DNA of the CDR3: TGCAGTGCTAGGACAGGGGACACTGAAGCTTTCTTT.

This clonotype has at least ten counts. The V call is TRBV29-1, the J call TRBJ2-3, with D possibly matching TRBD2 (5 bases). The CDR3 is 11 amino acids. CDR1 and CDR2 from the germline V gene are SQVTM and ANQGSEA. V was trimmed by 7 bases and J by 9 bases, leaving 14 bases between them. CDR3 DNA: TGCAGCGCCCCCCTCGAGCGGACGCAGTATTTT. Translation: CSAPLERTQYF.

This clonotype was detected ten times or more. This rearrangement joins TRBV20-1 to TRBJ2-5; TRBD1 is a possible D gene (6 bases). Germline V gene sequence: CDR1 DFQATT, CDR2 SNEGSKA (reference sequence). With 3 bases removed from V and 4 bases from J, the gap between germline ends came to 21 bases. The CDR3 is 16 residues long. The CDR3 region is CSASPFDRSWGETQYF. In DNA form, the CDR3 reads TGCAGTGCTAGTCCATTCGACAGGTCCTGGGGAGAGACCCAGTACTTC.

At least ten counts were recorded for this clonotype. The chain uses TRBV19 and TRBJ2-1, with 10 nucleotides matching TRBD1. Germline-derived CDR1 and CDR2 are LNHDA and SQIVND (reference sequence). This CDR3 has 16 residues. With V trimmed by 5 bases and J by 1 base, 5 bases remained unmatched. Here the CDR3 DNA reads TGTGCCAGTAGTCCCGACAGGGGGCGATCCTACAATGAGCAGTTCTTC. It translates to CASSPDRGRSYNEQFF. Full variable domain (outside the CDR3, taken from reference TRBV19 and TRBJ2-1): DGGITQSPKYLFRKEGQNVTLSCEQNLNHDAMYWYRQDPGQGLRLIYYSQIVNDFQKGDIAEGYSVSREKKESFPLTVTSAQKNPTAFYLCASSPDRGRSYNEQFFGPGTRLTVL.

Many counts were recorded for this clonotype. This chain links TRBV28 with TRBJ2-3; 7 nucleotides align to TRBD1. V was clipped by 4 bases and J by 6 bases; unmatched bases: 7. The germline V gene encodes CDR1 MDHEN and CDR2 SYDVKM. This CDR3 has 14 amino acids. In nucleotides, the CDR3 is TGTGCCAGCAGTTCGACAGGGCGAGCGGATACGCAGTATTTT. Its protein is CASSSTGRADTQYF.

The chain carries TRBV11-2 and TRBJ2-1; no firm D call. Germline V CDR1 and CDR2: SGHAT, FQNNGV. The V end was cut by 1 base, the J end by 2 bases, with 9 bases between. The CDR3 totals 15 residues. The CDR3 is CASSLGQKAYNEQFF. In DNA, the CDR3 is TGTGCCAGCAGCTTAGGGCAGAAGGCCTACAATGAGCAGTTCTTC.

Ten or more counts support this clonotype. V gene TRBV28 combines with J gene TRBJ1-6; 9 positions match TRBD1. Germline trimming cut 6 bases from V and 10 bases from J; bases unmatched to any gene: 4. Germline CDR1 MDHEN, CDR2 SYDVKM. This CDR3 spans 13 amino acids. The CDR3 here is CASSRDRASPLHF. Here the CDR3 DNA reads TGTGCCAGCAGCCGGGACAGGGCATCACCCCTCCACTTT.

This clonotype was seen at least ten times. The J gene is TRBJ2-1, the V gene TRBV7-3; 10 bases match TRBD2. V was clipped by 5 bases and J by 1 base; unmatched bases: 17. CDR3 length: 20 residues. Germline V gene data show CDR1 as SGHTA and CDR2 as FQGTGA. The CDR3 is CASSPQGEASGRGSYNEQFF. The CDR3 bases are TGTGCCAGCAGCCCTCAAGGGGAGGCTAGCGGGAGAGGGTCCTACAATGAGCAGTTCTTC.

This clonotype has a count of ten or more. The chain uses TRBV7-3 and TRBJ1-2; unclear D gene. V was cut by 4 bases and J by 8 bases, with 14 bases left in between. The CDR3 covers 13 residues. CDR1 SGHTA and CDR2 FQGTGA come from the germline V gene. The CDR3: CASSSTTNEGYTF. In nucleotides, the CDR3 is TGTGCCAGCAGCTCCACGACAAATGAAGGCTACACCTTC.

At least ten counts were recorded for this clonotype. The gene calls are TRBV6-5 and TRBJ1-6; no reliable D call. The CDR3 spans 13 residues. V lost 10 bases and J lost 7, with 14 bases in between. Germline V gene lookup returns CDR1 MNHEY and CDR2 SVGAGI. CDR3 sequence reads: CATIGPGNSPLHF. The CDR3, as DNA: TGTGCCACAATCGGGCCGGGAAATTCACCCCTCCACTTT.

The chain uses TRBV5-8 and TRBJ2-1; 8 bases match TRBD2. Germline assignment: CDR1 SGHTS and CDR2 YDEGEE. The CDR3 has 16 amino acids. The ends lost 0 bases at V and 8 bases at J; junction bases unmatched: 10. CDR3 DNA: TGTGCCAGCAGCTTGGTACCGGGACTAGTAGGAGATGAGCAGTTCTTC. Protein product: CASSLVPGLVGDEQFF.

This clonotype was seen many times. The rearrangement uses TRBV25-1 and TRBJ2-3; TRBD2 matches 16 bases. V was pared by 4 bases and J by 6 bases, with 4 bases of the junction left unmatched. Per the germline V gene, CDR1 is MGHDK and CDR2 is SYGVNS. This CDR3 contains 16 residues. CDR3 protein: CASSAGLAGGPDTQYF. As DNA, the CDR3 is TGTGCCAGCAGTGCGGGACTAGCGGGAGGGCCCGATACGCAGTATTTT.

This clonotype was counted many times. The CDR3 bases are TGTGCCAGCAGTGGACTAGCCTTAGCCAAAAACATTCAGTACTTC. Translating gives CASSGLALAKNIQYF. This rearrangement joins TRBV28 to TRBJ2-4, with 8 bases aligning to TRBD2. The CDR3 covers 15 residues. With 5 bases clipped from V and 0 bases from J, the junction kept 3 bases outside the gene matches. Germline CDR1 is MDHEN and CDR2 is SYDVKM.

This clonotype was found many times. This rearrangement joins TRBV7-8 to TRBJ2-5; a possible D gene is TRBD2 (5 bases). The CDR3 sequence is 14 residues long. V lost 0 bases and J 5 bases, leaving 10 bases between the germline ends. CDR1 is SGHVS and CDR2 is FQNEAQ in the germline V gene. CDR3 in DNA: TGTGCCAGCAGCTTAGCTTGGGAGTCGGAGACCCAGTACTTC. Translating it yields CASSLAWESETQYF.

This clonotype was counted at least ten times. The rearrangement links TRBV5-1 to TRBJ2-6; D is unclear. Trimming left V 2 bases short and J 0 bases short, with 3 bases between. CDR3 length: 14 amino acids. Germline V gene sequence: CDR1 SGHRS, CDR2 YFSETQ. CDR3 region: CASSFLSGANVLTF. As DNA, the CDR3 is TGCGCCAGCAGCTTCCTCTCTGGGGCCAACGTCCTGACTTTC. Using reference TRBV5-1 and TRBJ2-6 for the parts outside the CDR3, the full variable domain is KAGVTQTPRYLIKTRGQQVTLSCSPISGHRSVSWYQQTPGQGLQFLFEYFSETQRNKGNFPGRFSGRQFSNSRSEMNVSTLELGDSALYLCASSFLSGANVLTFGAGSRLTVL.

This clonotype is medium-sized within its sample. V usage is TRBV7-9 and J usage is TRBJ2-5; D is perhaps TRBD2 (6 bases). Trimming pared 2 bases from V and 5 bases from J, leaving 12 bases between. The CDR3 is made up of 14 amino acids. Germline V gives CDR1 SEHNR, CDR2 FQNEAQ (reference sequence). CDR3 sequence reads: CASSLSSGLETQYF. The CDR3 coding sequence is TGTGCCAGCAGCTTAAGTAGCGGCTTGGAGACCCAGTACTTC.

This clonotype was detected a few times. V and J are TRBV18 and TRBJ2-7; 9 nucleotides align to TRBD2. CDR1 and CDR2 (germline): KGHSH, LQKENI. The CDR3 length is 16 residues. V was pared by 2 bases and J by 2 bases, with 7 bases of the junction left unmatched. The CDR3 DNA sequence: TGTGCCAGCTCACCAAATTTGGCGGGGGGGGCCTACGAGCAGTACTTC. Its protein is CASSPNLAGGAYEQYF.

This clonotype ranks as medium-sized. This chain connects TRBV28 to TRBJ2-4; unclear D gene. Germline V gives CDR1 MDHEN, CDR2 SYDVKM. V gave up 6 bases and J gave up 3 bases, with 18 bases separating them. CDR3 size: 16 residues. CDR3 in DNA: TGTGCCAGCAGATCAACTGGGTCCCGGGTCAAAAACATTCAGTACTTC. This sequence encodes CASRSTGSRVKNIQYF. The full variable domain, completed using reference TRBV28 and TRBJ2-4, is DVKVTQSSRYLVKRTGEKVFLECVQDMDHENMFWYRQDPGLGLRLIYFSYDVKMKEKGDIPEGYSVSREKKERFSLILESASTNQTSMYLCASRSTGSRVKNIQYFGAGTRLSVL.

The chain employs TRBV7-2 and TRBJ2-3; 11 nucleotides align to TRBD2. This CDR3 contains 15 residues. Per germline, CDR1 SGHTA and CDR2 FQGNSA. J gave up 3 bases and V 5 bases, and 4 bases lay outside the gene matches. The CDR3: CASSPWTSGTDTQYF. CDR3 nucleotides: TGTGCCAGCAGCCCGTGGACTAGCGGGACAGATACGCAGTATTTT.

The chain recombines TRBV11-3 with TRBJ2-3, with D perhaps being TRBD1 or TRBD2 (5 bases each). V lost 5 bases to trimming and J lost 2 bases, with 20 bases between them. The V gene's germline CDR1 is SGHNT and CDR2 YENEEA. The CDR3 sequence is 17 residues long. In DNA, the CDR3 is TGTGCCAGCAGCCGTTTGAAGGGGACCCAAGCCACAGATACGCAGTATTTT. It yields the protein CASSRLKGTQATDTQYF. The whole variable domain, filled in from reference TRBV11-3 and TRBJ2-3, reads EAGVVQSPRYKIIEKKQPVAFWCNPISGHNTLYWYLQNLGQGPELLIRYENEEAVDDSQLPKDRFSAERLKGVDSTLKIQPAELGDSAVYLCASSRLKGTQATDTQYFGPGTRLTVL.

In its sample, this clonotype was seen many times. The gene calls are TRBV6-6 and TRBJ1-1; D is perhaps TRBD1 (5 bases). The V end was cut by 7 bases, the J end by 1 base, with 16 bases between. Germline CDR1 MNHNY, CDR2 SVGAGI (reference sequence). There are 15 residues in the CDR3. CDR3 sequence reads: CASTNEGSGNTEAFF. The CDR3 coding sequence is TGTGCCAGCACAAACGAGGGGAGTGGGAACACTGAAGCTTTCTTT.

At least ten counts were recorded for this clonotype. V is TRBV19 and J is TRBJ1-2, with a possible D match to TRBD1 (5 bases). Trimming removed 6 bases at V and 5 bases at J, with 19 bases between. Germline CDR1 reads LNHDA; CDR2 reads SQIVND (reference sequence). The CDR3 loop spans 15 amino acids. CDR3 in amino acids: CASSFQKGSSYGYTF. DNA of the CDR3: TGTGCCAGTAGCTTTCAAAAGGGGAGTTCGTATGGCTACACCTTC. Supplemented by reference TRBV19 and TRBJ1-2, the full variable domain reads DGGITQSPKYLFRKEGQNVTLSCEQNLNHDAMYWYRQDPGQGLRLIYYSQIVNDFQKGDIAEGYSVSREKKESFPLTVTSAQKNPTAFYLCASSFQKGSSYGYTFGSGTRLTVV.

This clonotype was seen many times. This sequence joins TRBV6-5 and TRBJ2-7, with 7 bases fitting TRBD2. Germline lookup yields CDR1 MNHEY and CDR2 SVGAGI. The CDR3 has 13 residues. CDR3 region: CGEGLPITYEQYF. CDR3 DNA: TGTGGGGAGGGACTACCAATAACGTACGAGCAGTACTTC.

This clonotype was seen repeatedly, ten times or more. The chain joins TRBV7-2 to TRBJ1-2, with D perhaps matching TRBD1 (5 bases). The germline gives CDR1 SGHTA, CDR2 FQGNSA. The ends were cut back, 3 bases at V and 1 base at J, with 12 bases in the middle. The CDR3 consists of 15 residues. The DNA of the CDR3 is TGTGCCAGCAGCTTGCACGGACAAATTAACTATGGCTACACCTTC. It codes for CASSLHGQINYGYTF. Together with reference TRBV7-2 and TRBJ1-2, the CDR3 gives the full variable domain: GAGVSQSPSNKVTEKGKDVELRCDPISGHTALYWYRQSLGQGLEFLIYFQGNSAPDKSGLPSDRFSAERTGGSVSTLTIQRTQQEDSAVYLCASSLHGQINYGYTFGSGTRLTVV.

This clonotype was seen ten or more times. The chain carries TRBV6-6 and TRBJ2-1; a possible D gene is TRBD1 (6 bases). This CDR3 has 16 residues. The germline CDR1 and CDR2 sequences are MNHNY and SVGAGI (reference sequence). V was trimmed by 5 bases and J by 0 bases, leaving 14 bases between them. CDR3 sequence: CASSLGGQSSYNEQFF. CDR3 in DNA: TGTGCCAGCAGTCTTGGTGGACAGAGCTCCTACAATGAGCAGTTCTTC.

The genes are TRBV11-1 and TRBJ2-1; the match to TRBD2 covers 11 bases. The CDR3 runs 15 residues. Losses at the gene ends were 0 bases for V and 6 bases for J; bases not matched to a gene: 1. In germline, CDR1 is SGHAT, CDR2 FQDESV (reference sequence). The CDR3 DNA is TGTGCCAGCAGCTTAGCGCTAGCGGGGGGCAATGAGCAGTTCTTC. Its translation: CASSLALAGGNEQFF.